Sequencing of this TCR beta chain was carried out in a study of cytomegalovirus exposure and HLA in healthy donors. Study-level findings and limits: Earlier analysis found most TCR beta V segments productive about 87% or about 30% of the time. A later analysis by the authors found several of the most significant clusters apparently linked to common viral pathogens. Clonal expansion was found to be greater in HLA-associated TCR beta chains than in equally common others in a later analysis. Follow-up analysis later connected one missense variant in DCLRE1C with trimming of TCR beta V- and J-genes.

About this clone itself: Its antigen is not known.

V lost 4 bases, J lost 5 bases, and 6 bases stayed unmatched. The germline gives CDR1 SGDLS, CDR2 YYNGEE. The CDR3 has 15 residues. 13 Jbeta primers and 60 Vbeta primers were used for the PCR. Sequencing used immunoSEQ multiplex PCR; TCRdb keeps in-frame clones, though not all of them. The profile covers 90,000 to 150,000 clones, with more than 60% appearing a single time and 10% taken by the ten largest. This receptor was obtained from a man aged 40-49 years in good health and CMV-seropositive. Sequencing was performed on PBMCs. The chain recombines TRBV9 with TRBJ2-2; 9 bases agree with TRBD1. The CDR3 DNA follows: TGTGCCAGCAGCCCAACGGACAGGGGAACCGGGGAGCTGTTTTTT. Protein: CASSPTDRGTGELFF. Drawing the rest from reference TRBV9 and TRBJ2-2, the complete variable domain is DSGVTQTPKHLITATGQRVTLRCSPRSGDLSVYWYQQSLDQGLQFLIQYYNGEERAKGNILERFSAQQFPDLHSELNLSSLELGDSALYFCASSPTDRGTGELFFGEGSRLTVL.